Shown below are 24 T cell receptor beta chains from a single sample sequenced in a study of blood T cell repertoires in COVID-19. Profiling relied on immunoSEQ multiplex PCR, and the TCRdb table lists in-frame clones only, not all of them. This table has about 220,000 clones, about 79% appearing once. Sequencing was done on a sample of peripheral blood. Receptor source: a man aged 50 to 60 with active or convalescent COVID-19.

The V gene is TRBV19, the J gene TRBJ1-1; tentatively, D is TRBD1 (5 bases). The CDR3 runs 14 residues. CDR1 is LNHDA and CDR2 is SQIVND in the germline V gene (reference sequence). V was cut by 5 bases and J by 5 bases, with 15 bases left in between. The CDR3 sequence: CASSLVGSGTEAFF. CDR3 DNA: TGTGCCAGTAGTCTGGTAGGGTCAGGGACTGAAGCTTTCTTT.

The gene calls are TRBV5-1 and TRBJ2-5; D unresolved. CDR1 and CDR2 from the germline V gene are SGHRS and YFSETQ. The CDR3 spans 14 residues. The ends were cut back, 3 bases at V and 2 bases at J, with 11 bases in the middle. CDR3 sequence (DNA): TGCGCCAGCAGCTCCGATACTTCTCAAGAGACCCAGTACTTC. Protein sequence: CASSSDTSQETQYF.

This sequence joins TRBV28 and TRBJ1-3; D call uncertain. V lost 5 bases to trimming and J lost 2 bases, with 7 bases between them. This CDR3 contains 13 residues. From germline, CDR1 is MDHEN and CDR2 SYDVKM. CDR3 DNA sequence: TGTGCCAGCAGTCCACAGACTGGAAACACCATATATTTT. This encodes CASSPQTGNTIYF.

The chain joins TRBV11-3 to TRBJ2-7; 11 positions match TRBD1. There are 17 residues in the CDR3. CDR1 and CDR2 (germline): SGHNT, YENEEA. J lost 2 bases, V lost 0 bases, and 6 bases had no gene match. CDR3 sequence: CASSLDPRTGGTYEQYV. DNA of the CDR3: TGTGCCAGCAGCTTAGATCCTAGGACAGGGGGCACCTACGAGCAGTACGTC.

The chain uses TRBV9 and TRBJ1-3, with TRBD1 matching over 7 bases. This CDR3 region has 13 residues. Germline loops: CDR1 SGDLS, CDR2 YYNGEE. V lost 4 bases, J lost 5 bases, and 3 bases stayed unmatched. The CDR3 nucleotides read TGTGCCAGCAGCAGGGGACAGCGAAACACCATATATTTT. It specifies CASSRGQRNTIYF.

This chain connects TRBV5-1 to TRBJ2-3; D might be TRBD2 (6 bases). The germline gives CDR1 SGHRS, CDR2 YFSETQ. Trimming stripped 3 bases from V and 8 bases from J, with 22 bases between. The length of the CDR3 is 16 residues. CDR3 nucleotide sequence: TGCGCCAGCAGCTCAGGGAGGAGCGGGCGGATCCCTACGCAGTATTTT. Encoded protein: CASSSGRSGRIPTQYF.

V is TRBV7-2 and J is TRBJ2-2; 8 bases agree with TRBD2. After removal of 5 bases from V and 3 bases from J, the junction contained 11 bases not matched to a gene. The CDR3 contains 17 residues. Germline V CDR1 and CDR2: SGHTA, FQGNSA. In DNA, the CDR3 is TGTGCCAGCAGCCATTCAACTAGCGGAGATTACACCGGGGAGCTGTTTTTT. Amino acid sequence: CASSHSTSGDYTGELFF.

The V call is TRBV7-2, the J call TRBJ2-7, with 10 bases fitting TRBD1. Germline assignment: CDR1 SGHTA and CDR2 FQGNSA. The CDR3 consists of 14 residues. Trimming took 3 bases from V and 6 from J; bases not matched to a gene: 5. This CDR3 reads CASSLGQGRREQYF. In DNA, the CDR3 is TGTGCCAGCAGCTTGGGACAGGGGAGGCGCGAGCAGTACTTC.

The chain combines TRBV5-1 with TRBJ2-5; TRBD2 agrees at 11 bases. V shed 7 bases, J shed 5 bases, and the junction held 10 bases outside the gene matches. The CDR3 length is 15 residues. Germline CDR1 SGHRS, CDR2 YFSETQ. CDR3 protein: CASAASGGPGETQYF. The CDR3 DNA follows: TGCGCCAGCGCTGCTAGCGGGGGGCCGGGGGAGACCCAGTACTTC.

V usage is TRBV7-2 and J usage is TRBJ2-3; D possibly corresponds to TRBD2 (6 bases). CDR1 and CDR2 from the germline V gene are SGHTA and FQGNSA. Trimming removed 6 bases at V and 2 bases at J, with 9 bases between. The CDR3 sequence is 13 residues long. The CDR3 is CASSRTNTDTQYF. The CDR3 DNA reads TGTGCCAGCAGTCGGACTAACACAGATACGCAGTATTTT.

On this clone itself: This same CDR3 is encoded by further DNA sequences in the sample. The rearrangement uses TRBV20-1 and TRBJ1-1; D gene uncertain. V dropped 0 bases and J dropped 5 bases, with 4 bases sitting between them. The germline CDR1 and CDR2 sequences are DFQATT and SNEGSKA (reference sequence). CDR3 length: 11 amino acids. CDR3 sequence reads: CSARDRTEAFF. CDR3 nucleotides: TGCAGTGCTAGAGACCGGACTGAAGCTTTCTTT.

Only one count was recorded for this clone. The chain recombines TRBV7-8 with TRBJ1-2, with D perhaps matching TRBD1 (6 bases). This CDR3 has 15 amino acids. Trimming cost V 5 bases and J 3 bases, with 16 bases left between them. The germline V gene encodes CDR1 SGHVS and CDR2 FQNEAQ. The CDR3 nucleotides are TGTGCCAGCAGCCGAGCGCACAGGGTAGACTATGGCTACACCTTC. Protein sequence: CASSRAHRVDYGYTF.

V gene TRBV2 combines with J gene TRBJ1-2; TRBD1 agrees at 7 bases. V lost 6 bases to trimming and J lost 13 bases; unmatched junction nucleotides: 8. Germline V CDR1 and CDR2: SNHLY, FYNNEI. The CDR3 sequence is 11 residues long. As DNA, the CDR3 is TGTGCCAGCAGCCCGACAGGGTTATCCACCTTC. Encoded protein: CASSPTGLSTF. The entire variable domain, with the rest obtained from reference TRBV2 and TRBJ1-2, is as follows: EPEVTQTPSHQVTQMGQEVILRCVPISNHLYFYWYRQILGQKVEFLVSFYNNEISEKSEIFDDQFSVERPDGSNFTLKIRSTKLEDSAMYFCASSPTGLSTFGSGTRLTVV.

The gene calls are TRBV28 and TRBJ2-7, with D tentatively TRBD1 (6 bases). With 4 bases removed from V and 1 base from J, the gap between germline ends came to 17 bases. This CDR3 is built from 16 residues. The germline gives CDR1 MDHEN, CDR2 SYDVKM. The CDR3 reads CASSSQTGSFSYEQYF. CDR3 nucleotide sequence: TGTGCCAGCAGTTCCCAGACAGGCTCCTTTTCCTACGAGCAGTACTTC. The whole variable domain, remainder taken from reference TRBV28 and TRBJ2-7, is DVKVTQSSRYLVKRTGEKVFLECVQDMDHENMFWYRQDPGLGLRLIYFSYDVKMKEKGDIPEGYSVSREKKERFSLILESASTNQTSMYLCASSSQTGSFSYEQYFGPGTRLTVT.

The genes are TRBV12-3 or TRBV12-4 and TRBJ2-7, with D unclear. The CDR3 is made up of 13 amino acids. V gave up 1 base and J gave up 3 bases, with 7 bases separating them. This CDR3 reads CASSLGQNYEQYF. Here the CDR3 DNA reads TGTGCCAGCAGTTTAGGCCAGAACTACGAGCAGTACTTC.

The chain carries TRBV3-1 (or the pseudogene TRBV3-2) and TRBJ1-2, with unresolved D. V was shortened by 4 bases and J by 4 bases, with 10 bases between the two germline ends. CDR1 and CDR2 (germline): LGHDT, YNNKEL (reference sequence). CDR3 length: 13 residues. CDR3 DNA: TGTGCCAGCAGCCTCGAGACTTCCTATGGCTACACCTTC. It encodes CASSLETSYGYTF.

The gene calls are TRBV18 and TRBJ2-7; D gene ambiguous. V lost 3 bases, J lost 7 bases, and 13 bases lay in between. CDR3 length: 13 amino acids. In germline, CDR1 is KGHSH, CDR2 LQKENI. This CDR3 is CASSPVITVEQYF. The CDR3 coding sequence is TGTGCCAGCTCACCGGTGATAACGGTTGAGCAGTACTTC. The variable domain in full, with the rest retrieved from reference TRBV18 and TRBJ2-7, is NAGVMQNPRHLVRRRGQEARLRCSPMKGHSHVYWYRQLPEEGLKFMVYLQKENIIDESGMPKERFSAEFPKEGPSILRIQQVVRGDSAAYFCASSPVITVEQYFGPGTRLTVT.

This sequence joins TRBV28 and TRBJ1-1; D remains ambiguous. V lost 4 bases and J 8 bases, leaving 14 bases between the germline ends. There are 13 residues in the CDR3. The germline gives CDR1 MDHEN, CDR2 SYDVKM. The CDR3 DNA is TGTGCCAGCAGTTCCCGCCCGGTGTGGGAAGCTTTCTTT. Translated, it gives CASSSRPVWEAFF.

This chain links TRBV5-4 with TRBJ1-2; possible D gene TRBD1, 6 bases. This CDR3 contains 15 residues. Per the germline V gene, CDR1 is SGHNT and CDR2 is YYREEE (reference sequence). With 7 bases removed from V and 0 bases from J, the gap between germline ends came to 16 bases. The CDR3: CASGAGSGANYGYTF. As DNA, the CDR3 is TGTGCCAGCGGGGCGGGCTCAGGGGCTAACTATGGCTACACCTTC.

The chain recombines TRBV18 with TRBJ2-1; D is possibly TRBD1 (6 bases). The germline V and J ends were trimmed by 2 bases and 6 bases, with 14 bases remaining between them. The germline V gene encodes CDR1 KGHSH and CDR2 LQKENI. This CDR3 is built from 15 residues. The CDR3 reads CASSPAGTQINEQFF. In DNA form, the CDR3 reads TGTGCCAGCTCACCAGCCGGGACACAAATCAATGAGCAGTTCTTC.

CDR3 in amino acids: CASSLGTGGKTYEQYF. DNA of the CDR3: TGTGCCAGCAGCCTCGGGACAGGGGGCAAAACCTACGAGCAGTACTTC. V usage is TRBV5-5 and J usage is TRBJ2-7; 12 positions agree with TRBD1. The germline gives CDR1 SGHKS, CDR2 YYEKEE (reference sequence). The CDR3 spans 16 residues. Trimming removed 4 bases from V and 2 bases from J; junction bases left unmatched: 7.

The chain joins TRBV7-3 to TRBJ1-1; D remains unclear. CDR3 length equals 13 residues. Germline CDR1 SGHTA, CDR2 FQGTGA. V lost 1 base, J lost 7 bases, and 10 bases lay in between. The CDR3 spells CASSLNSGGEAFF. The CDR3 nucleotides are TGTGCCAGCAGCTTAAACAGCGGCGGTGAAGCTTTCTTT.

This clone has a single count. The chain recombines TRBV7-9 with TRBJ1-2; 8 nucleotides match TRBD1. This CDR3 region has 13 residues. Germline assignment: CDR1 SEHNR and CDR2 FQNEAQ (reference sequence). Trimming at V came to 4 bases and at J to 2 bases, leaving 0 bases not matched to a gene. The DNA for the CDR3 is TGTGCCAGCAGCTGGACAGGGAACTATGGCTACACCTTC. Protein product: CASSWTGNYGYTF.

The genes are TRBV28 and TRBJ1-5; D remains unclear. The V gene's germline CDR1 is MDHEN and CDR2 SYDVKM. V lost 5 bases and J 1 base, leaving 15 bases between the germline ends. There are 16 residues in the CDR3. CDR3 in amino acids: CASSPLPTTSNQPQHF. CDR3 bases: TGTGCCAGCAGTCCCCTCCCCACTACCAGCAATCAGCCCCAGCATTTT. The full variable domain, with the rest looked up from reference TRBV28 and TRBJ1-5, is DVKVTQSSRYLVKRTGEKVFLECVQDMDHENMFWYRQDPGLGLRLIYFSYDVKMKEKGDIPEGYSVSREKKERFSLILESASTNQTSMYLCASSPLPTTSNQPQHFGDGTRLSIL.